This T cell receptor (beta chain) was captured by sequencing in a study of T cell repertoires in cytomegalovirus infection. Study in general: CMV infection and matching HLA type were both indicated by public TCR beta signatures. Study observations and caveats: CMV-specific HLA-C-restricted TCR beta clonotypes dominated the ex vivo response.

Turning to this clonotype: Its antigen is currently unknown. A much larger clonotype is one base distant, so this may be a read error.

TCRdb re-derived calls from the reads in MiXCR, one entry per CDR3 protein. Of around 320,000 distinct CDR3 sequences listed, around a tenth are singletons. Germline V gene data show CDR1 as SGHTA and CDR2 as FQGNSA. The CDR3 is made up of 15 amino acids. This sequence was found in a human donor in good health (CMV status not recorded). Some clones in this sample may be carry-over from other donors' samples. This chain joins TRBV7-2 and TRBJ2-3; D is perhaps TRBD1 (5 bases). The sequenced material came from PBMCs. CDR3 loop: CDSSRTQDSTDTQYF. The CDR3 coding sequence is TGTGACAGCAGCAGGACACAGGACAGCACAGATACGCAGTATTTT.